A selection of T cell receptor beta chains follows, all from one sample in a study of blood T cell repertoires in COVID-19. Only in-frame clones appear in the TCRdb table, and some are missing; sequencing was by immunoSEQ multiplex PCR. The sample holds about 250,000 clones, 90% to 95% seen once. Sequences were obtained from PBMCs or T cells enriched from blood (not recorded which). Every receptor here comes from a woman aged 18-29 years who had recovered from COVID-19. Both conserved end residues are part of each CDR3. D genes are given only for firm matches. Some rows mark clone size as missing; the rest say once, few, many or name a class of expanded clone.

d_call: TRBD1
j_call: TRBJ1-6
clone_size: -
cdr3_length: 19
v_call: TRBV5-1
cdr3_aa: CASSILGQGKSSYNSPLHF
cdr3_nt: TGCGCCAGCAGCATACTGGGACAGGGCAAGAGCTCCTATAATTCACCCCTCCACTTT

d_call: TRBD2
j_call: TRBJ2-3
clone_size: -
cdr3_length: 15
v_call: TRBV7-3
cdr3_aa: CASSLTREGADTQYF
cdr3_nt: TGTGCCAGCAGCTTAACGAGGGAGGGTGCAGATACGCAGTATTTT

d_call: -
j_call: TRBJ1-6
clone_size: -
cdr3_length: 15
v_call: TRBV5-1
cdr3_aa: CASSTKQGWGSPLHF
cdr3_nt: TGCGCCAGCAGCACCAAACAGGGTTGGGGCTCACCCCTCCACTTT

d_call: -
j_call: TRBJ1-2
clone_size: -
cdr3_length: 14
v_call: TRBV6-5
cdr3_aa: CASRQGGSHYGYTF
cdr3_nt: TGTGCCAGCAGGCAGGGAGGCTCCCACTATGGCTACACCTTC

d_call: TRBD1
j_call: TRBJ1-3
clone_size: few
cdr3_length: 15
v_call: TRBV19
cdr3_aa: CASEQGTTSGNTIYF
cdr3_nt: TGTGCCAGCGAACAGGGGACCACCTCTGGAAACACCATATATTTT

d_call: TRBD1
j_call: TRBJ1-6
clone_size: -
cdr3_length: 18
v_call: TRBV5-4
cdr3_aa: CASSLVSARGISNSPLHF
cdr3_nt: TGTGCCAGCAGCTTGGTTTCCGCCAGGGGGATTAGTAATTCACCCCTCCACTTT

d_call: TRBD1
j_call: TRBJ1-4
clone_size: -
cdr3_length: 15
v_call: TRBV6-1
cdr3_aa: CASSEGGQGSEKLFF
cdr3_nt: TGTGCCAGCAGTGAGGGGGGACAGGGAAGCGAAAAACTGTTTTTT

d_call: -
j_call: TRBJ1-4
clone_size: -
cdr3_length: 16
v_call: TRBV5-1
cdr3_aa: CASKASEGGGYEKLFF
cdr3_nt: TGCGCCAGCAAGGCCAGCGAAGGTGGTGGGTATGAAAAACTGTTTTTT

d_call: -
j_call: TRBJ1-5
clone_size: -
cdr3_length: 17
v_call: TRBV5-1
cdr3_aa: CASSLGGLLEINQPQHF
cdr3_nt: TGCGCCAGCAGCCTGGGTGGACTTCTCGAAATCAATCAGCCCCAGCATTTT

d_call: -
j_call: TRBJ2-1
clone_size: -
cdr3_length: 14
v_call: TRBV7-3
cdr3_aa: CASSLNSVTSEQFF
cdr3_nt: TGTGCCAGCAGCTTAAATTCGGTGACTAGTGAGCAGTTCTTC

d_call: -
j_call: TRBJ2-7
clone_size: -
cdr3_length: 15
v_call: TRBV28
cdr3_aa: CASSGFGGWSYEQYF
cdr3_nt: TGTGCCAGCAGTGGATTTGGGGGCTGGTCCTACGAGCAGTACTTC

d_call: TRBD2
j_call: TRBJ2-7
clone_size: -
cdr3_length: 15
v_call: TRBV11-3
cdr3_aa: CASSLELAGTYEQYF
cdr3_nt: TGTGCCAGCAGCTTAGAACTAGCGGGGACCTACGAGCAGTACTTC

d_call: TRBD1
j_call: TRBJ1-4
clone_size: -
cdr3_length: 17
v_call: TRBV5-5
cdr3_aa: CASSLADRVRTNEKLFF
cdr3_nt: TGTGCCAGCAGCTTGGCGGACAGGGTACGAACTAATGAAAAACTGTTTTTT

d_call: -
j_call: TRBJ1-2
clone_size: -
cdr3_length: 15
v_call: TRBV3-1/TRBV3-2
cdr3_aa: CASSPRGQTTDGYTF
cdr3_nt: TGTGCCAGCAGCCCTCGCGGACAGACTACCGATGGCTACACCTTC

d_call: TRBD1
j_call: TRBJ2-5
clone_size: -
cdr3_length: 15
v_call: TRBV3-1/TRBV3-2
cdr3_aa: CASSSAFDREETQYF
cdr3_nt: TGTGCCAGCAGCTCGGCCTTTGACAGGGAGGAGACCCAGTACTTC

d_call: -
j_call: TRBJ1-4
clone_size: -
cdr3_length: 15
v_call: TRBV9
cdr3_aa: CASSVGLATNEKLFF
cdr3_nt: TGTGCCAGCAGCGTAGGGCTAGCAACTAATGAAAAACTGTTTTTT

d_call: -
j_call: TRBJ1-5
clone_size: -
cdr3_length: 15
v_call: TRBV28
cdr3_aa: CASNPGQHSNQPQHF
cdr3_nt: TGTGCCAGCAATCCCGGACAGCATAGCAATCAGCCCCAGCATTTT

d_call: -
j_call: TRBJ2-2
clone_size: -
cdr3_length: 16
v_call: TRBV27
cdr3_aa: CASSFQRDFHTGELFF
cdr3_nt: TGTGCCAGCAGTTTCCAACGGGACTTTCACACCGGGGAGCTGTTTTTT

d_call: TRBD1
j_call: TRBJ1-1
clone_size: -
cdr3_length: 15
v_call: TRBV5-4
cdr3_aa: CASSFLGRGDTEAFF
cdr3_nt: TGTGCCAGCAGCTTTTTGGGCAGGGGGGACACTGAAGCTTTCTTT

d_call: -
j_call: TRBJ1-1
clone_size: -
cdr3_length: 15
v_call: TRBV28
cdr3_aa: CASSPQDRRNTEAFF
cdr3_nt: TGTGCCAGCAGCCCTCAAGACAGGAGGAACACTGAAGCTTTCTTT

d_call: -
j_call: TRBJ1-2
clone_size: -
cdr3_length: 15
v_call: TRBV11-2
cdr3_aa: CASSSARQAPYGYTF
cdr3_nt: TGTGCCAGCAGCTCCGCTCGACAGGCCCCCTATGGCTACACCTTC

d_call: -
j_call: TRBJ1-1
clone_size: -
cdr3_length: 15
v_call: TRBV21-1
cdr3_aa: CASSTPNPGETEAFF
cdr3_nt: TGTGCCAGCAGCACCCCCAACCCGGGAGAGACTGAAGCTTTCTTT

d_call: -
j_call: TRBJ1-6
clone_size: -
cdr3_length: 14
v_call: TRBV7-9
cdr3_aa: CASSSQSYNSPLHF
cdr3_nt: TGTGCCAGCAGCTCCCAGTCCTATAATTCACCCCTCCACTTT

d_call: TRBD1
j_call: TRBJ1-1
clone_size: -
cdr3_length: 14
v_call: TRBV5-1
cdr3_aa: CASSPPGTGPEAFF
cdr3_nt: TGCGCCAGCAGCCCCCCTGGGACAGGGCCTGAAGCTTTCTTT

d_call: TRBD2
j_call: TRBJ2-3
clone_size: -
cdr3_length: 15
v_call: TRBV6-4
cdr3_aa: CASSPTSGGRDTQYF
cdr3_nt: TGTGCCAGCAGTCCGACTAGCGGGGGGAGGGATACGCAGTATTTT

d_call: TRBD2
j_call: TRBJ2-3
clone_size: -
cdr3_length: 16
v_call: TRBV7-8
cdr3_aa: CASSILTSGGADTQYF
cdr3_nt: TGTGCCAGCAGCATATTGACTAGCGGGGGGGCAGATACGCAGTATTTT

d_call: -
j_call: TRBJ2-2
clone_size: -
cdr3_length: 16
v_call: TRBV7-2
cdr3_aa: CASSLGRSSNTGELFF
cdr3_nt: TGTGCCAGCAGCTTAGGCAGATCCTCGAACACCGGGGAGCTGTTTTTT

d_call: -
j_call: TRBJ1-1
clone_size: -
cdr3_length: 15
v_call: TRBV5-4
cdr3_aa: CASSFTPRENTEAFF
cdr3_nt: TGTGCCAGCAGCTTTACTCCGAGGGAGAACACTGAAGCTTTCTTT

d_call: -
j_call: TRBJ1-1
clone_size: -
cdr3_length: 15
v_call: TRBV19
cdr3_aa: CASSPIRGMDTEAFF
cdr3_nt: TGTGCCAGTAGCCCCATTAGGGGGATGGACACTGAAGCTTTCTTT

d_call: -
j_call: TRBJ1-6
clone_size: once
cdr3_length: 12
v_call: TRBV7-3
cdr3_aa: CASSSPGSPLHF
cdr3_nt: TGTGCCAGCAGCTCCCCAGGATCACCCCTCCACTTT

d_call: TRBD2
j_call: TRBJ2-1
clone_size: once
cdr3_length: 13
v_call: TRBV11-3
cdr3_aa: CASSRLADNEQFF
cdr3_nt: TGTGCCAGCAGCCGCCTAGCGGACAATGAGCAGTTCTTC